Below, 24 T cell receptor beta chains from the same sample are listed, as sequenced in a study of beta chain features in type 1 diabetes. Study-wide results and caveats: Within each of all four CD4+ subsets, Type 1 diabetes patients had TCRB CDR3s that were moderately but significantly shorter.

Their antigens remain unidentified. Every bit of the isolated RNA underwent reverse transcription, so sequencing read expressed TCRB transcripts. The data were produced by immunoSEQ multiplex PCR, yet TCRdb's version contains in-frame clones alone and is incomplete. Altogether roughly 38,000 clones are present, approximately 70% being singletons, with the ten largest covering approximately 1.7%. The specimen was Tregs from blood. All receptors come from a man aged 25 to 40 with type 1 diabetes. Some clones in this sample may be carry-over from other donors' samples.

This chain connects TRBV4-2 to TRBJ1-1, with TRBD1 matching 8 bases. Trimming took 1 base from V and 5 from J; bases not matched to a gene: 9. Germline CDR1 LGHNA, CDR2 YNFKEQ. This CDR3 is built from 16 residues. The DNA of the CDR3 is TGTGCCAGCAGCCAAGGGGGGCAGGGGGCGCGAACTGAAGCTTTCTTT. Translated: CASSQGGQGARTEAFF.

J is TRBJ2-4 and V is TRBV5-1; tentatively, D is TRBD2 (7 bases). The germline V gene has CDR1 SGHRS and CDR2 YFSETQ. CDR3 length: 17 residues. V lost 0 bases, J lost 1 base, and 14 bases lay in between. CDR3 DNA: TGCGCCAGCAGCTTGGAACCGGGGGGCTTGGCCAAAAACATTCAGTACTTC. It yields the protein CASSLEPGGLAKNIQYF.

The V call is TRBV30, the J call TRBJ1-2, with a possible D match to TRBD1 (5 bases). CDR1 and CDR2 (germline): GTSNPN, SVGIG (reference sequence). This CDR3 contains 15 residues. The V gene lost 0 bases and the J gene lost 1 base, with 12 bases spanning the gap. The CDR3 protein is CAWSVAGRLNYGYTF. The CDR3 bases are TGTGCCTGGAGTGTAGCAGGGCGCCTTAACTATGGCTACACCTTC.

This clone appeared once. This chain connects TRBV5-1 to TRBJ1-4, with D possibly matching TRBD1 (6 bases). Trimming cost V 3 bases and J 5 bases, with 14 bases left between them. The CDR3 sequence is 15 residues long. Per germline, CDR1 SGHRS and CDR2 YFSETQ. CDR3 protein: CASSSSQGRNEKLFF. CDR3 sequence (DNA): TGCGCCAGCAGCTCATCACAGGGACGAAATGAAAAACTGTTTTTT. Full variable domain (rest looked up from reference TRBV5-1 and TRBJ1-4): KAGVTQTPRYLIKTRGQQVTLSCSPISGHRSVSWYQQTPGQGLQFLFEYFSETQRNKGNFPGRFSGRQFSNSRSEMNVSTLELGDSALYLCASSSSQGRNEKLFFGSGTQLSVL.

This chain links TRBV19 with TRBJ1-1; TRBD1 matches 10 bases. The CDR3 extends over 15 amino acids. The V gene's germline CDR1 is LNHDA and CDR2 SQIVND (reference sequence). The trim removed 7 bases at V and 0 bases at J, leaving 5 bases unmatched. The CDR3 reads CASIRQGALNTEAFF. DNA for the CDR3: TGTGCCAGTATTCGACAGGGGGCGTTGAACACTGAAGCTTTCTTT.

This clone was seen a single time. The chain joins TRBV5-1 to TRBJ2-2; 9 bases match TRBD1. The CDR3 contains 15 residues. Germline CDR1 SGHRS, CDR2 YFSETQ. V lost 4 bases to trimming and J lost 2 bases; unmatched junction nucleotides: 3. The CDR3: CASSHRGPNTGELFF. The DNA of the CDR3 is TGCGCCAGCAGCCACAGGGGGCCTAACACCGGGGAGCTGTTTTTT.

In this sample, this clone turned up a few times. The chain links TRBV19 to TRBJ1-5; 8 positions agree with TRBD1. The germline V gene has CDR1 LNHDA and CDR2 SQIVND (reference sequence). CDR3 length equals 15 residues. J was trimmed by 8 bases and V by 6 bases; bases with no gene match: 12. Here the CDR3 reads CASRQLRQGREPQHF. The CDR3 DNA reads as TGTGCCAGTAGACAACTCCGACAGGGGCGGGAGCCCCAGCATTTT.

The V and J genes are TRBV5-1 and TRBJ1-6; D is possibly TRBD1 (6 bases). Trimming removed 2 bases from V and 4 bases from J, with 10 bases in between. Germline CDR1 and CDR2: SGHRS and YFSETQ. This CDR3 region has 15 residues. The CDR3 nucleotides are TGCGCCAGCAGCTTTTCAGGGGCTTATAATTCACCCCTCCACTTT. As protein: CASSFSGAYNSPLHF.

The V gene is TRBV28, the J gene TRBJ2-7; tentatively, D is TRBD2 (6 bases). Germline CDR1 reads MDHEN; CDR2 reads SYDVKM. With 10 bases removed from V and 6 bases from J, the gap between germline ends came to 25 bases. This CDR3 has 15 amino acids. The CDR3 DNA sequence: TGTGCCACCTCCCTTAGTGGGAGGAAGGGCTCCGAGCAGTACTTC. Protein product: CATSLSGRKGSEQYF.

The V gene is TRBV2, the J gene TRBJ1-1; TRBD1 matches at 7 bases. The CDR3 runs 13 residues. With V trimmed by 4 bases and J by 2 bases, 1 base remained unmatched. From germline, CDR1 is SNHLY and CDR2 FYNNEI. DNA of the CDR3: TGTGCCAGCAGTGGACAGGGAAACACTGAAGCTTTCTTT. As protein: CASSGQGNTEAFF.

The DNA for the CDR3 is TGTGCCAGCAGCTCCGGGGCGGGGGGGCCTGGAGATACGCAGTATTTT. Protein product: CASSSGAGGPGDTQYF. The chain uses TRBV11-2 and TRBJ2-3, with 9 positions matching TRBD2. The CDR3 consists of 16 residues. Trimming took 4 bases from V and 5 from J; bases not matched to a gene: 10. The germline V gene encodes CDR1 SGHAT and CDR2 FQNNGV.

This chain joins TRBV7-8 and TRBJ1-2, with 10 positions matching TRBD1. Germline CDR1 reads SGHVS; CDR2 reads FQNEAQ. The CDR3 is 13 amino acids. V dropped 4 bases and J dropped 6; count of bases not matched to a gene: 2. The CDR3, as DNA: TGTGCCAGCAGCTCCGGGACAGGGGATGGCTACACCTTC. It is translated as CASSSGTGDGYTF. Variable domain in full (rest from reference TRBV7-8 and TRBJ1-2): GAGVSQSPRYKVAKRGQDVALRCDPISGHVSLFWYQQALGQGPEFLTYFQNEAQLDKSGLPSDRFFAERPEGSVSTLKIQRTQQEDSAVYLCASSSGTGDGYTFGSGTRLTVV.

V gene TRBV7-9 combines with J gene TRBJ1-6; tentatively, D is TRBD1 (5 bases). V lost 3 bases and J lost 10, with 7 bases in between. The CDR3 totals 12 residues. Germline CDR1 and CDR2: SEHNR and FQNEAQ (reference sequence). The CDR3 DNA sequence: TGTGCCAGCAGCTTTGGGGGGTCACCCCTCCACTTT. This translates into CASSFGGSPLHF.

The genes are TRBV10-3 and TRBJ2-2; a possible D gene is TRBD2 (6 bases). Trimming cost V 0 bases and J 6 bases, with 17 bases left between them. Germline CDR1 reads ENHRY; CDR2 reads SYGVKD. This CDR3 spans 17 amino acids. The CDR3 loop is CAISESKARGLAGELFF. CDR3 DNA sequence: TGTGCCATCAGTGAGTCGAAAGCGCGGGGACTCGCCGGGGAGCTGTTTTTT.

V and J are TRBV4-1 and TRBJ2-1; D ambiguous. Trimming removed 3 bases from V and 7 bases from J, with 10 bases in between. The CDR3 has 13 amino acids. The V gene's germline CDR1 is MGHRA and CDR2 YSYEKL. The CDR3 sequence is CASSHRRWNEQFF. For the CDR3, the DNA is TGCGCCAGCAGCCATAGGCGGTGGAATGAGCAGTTCTTC.

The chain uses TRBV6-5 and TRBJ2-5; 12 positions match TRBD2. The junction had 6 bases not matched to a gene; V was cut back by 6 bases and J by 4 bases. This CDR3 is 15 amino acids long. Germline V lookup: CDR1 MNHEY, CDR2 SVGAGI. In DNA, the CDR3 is TGTGCCAGCAGATTACTAGCGGGAGGAGGAGAGACCCAGTACTTC. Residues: CASRLLAGGGETQYF.

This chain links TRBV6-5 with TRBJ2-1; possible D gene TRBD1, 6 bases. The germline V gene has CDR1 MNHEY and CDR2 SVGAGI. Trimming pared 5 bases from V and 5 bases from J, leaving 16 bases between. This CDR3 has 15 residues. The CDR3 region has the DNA TGTGCCAGCAGTCCGCGAACAGGGCTCGACAATGAGCAGTTCTTC. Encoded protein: CASSPRTGLDNEQFF.

This CDR3 is CASSLGLATYNEQFF. The CDR3 DNA sequence: TGTGCCAGCAGCTTAGGACTAGCGACCTACAATGAGCAGTTCTTC. V usage is TRBV7-9 and J usage is TRBJ2-1, with TRBD2 identical over 8 bases. With V trimmed by 1 base and J by 2 bases, 1 base remained unmatched. This CDR3 is 15 amino acids long. The germline CDR1 and CDR2 sequences are SEHNR and FQNEAQ (reference sequence).

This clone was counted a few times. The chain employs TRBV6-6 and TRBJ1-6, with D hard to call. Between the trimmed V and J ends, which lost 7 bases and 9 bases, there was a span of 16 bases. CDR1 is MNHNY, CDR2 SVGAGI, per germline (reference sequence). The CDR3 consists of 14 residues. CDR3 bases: TGTGCCAGCACCCACCAAACACCTCGTTCACCCCTCCACTTT. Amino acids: CASTHQTPRSPLHF.

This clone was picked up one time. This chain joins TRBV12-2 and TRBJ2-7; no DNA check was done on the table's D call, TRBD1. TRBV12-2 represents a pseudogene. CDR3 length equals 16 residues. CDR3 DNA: TGTGCAAGTCGCTTAGAACTGGACAGAATATCCTACGAGCAGTACTTC. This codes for CASRLELDRISYEQYF.

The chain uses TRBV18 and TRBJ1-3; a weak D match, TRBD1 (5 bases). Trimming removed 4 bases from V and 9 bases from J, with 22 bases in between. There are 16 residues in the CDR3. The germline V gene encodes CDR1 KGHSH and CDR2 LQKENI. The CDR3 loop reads CASSLLNTGRAGTIYF. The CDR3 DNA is TGTGCCAGCTCACTACTCAATACAGGCCGCGCAGGCACCATATATTTT.

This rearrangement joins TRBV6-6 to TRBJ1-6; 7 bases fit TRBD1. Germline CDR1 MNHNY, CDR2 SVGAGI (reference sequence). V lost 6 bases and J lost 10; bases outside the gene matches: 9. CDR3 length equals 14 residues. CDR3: CASSPTGVGSPLHF. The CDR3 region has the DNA TGTGCCAGCAGCCCTACAGGGGTAGGCTCACCCCTCCACTTT.

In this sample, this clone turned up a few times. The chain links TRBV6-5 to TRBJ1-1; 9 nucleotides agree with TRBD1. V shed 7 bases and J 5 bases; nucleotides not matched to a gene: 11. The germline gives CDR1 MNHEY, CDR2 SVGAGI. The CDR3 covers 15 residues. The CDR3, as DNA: TGTGCCAGCATTCCCCTCGGGACAGGGCGGACTGAAGCTTTCTTT. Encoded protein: CASIPLGTGRTEAFF.

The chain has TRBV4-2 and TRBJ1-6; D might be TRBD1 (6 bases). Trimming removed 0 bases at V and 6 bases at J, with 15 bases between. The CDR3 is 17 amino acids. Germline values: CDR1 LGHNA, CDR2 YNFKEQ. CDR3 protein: CASSQDAAGAFNSPLHF. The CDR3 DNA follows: TGTGCCAGCAGCCAAGATGCCGCGGGGGCGTTTAATTCACCCCTCCACTTT.